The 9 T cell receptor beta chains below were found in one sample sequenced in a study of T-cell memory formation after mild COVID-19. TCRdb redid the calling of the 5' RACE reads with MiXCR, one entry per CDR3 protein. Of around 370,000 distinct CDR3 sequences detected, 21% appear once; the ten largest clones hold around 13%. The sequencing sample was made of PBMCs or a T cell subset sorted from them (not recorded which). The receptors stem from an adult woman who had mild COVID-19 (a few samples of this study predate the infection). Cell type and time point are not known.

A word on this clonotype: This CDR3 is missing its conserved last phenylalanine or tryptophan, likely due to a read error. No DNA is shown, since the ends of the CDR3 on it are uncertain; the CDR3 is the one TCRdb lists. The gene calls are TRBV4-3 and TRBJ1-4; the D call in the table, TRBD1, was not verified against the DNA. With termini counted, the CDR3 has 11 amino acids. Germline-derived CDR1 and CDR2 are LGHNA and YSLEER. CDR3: CASSPKGQAFA.

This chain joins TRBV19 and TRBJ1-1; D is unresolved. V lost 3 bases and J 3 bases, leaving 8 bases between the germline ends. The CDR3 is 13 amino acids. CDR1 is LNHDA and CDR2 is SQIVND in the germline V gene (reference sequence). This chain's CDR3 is CASSINRYTEAFF. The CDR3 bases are TGTGCCAGTAGTATTAACCGGTACACTGAAGCTTTCTTT.

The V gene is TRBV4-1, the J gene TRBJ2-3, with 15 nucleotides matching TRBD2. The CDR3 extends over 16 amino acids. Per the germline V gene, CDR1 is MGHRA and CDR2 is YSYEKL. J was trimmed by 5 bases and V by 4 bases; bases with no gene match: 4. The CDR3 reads CASSRTSGGALDTQYF. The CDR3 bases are TGCGCCAGCAGCCGGACTAGCGGGGGGGCCTTAGATACGCAGTATTTT.

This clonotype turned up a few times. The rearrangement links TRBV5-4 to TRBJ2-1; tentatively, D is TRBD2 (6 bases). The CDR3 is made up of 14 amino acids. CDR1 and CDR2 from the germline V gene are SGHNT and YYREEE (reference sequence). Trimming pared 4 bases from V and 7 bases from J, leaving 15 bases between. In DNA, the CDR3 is TGTGCCAGCAGCCCGACTAGGCTGGAGAATGAGCAGTTCTTC. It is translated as CASSPTRLENEQFF.

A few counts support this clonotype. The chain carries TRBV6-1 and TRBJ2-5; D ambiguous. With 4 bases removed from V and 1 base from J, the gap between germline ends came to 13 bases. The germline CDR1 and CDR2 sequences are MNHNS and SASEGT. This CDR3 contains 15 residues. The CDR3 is CASSARRSTQETQYF. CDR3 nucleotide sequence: TGTGCCAGCAGTGCTAGGCGTAGCACCCAAGAGACCCAGTACTTC.

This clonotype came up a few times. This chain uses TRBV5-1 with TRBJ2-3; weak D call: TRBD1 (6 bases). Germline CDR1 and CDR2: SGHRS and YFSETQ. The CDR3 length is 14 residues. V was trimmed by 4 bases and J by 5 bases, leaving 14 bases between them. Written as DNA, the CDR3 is TGCGCCAGCAGCGACGCACAGGGAGAAGATACGCAGTATTTT. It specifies CASSDAQGEDTQYF.

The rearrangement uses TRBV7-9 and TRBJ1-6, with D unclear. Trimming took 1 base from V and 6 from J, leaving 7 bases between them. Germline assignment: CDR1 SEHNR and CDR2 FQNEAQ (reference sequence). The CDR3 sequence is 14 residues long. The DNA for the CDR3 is TGTGCCAGCAGCTTAGGGGAATCTAATTCACCCCTCCACTTT. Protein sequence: CASSLGESNSPLHF.

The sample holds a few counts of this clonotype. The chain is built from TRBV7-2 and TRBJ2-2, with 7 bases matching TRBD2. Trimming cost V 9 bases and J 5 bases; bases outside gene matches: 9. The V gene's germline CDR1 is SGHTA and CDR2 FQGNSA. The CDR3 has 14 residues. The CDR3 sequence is CASYIGGGTGELFF. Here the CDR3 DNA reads TGTGCCAGTTATATAGGCGGGGGTACCGGGGAGCTGTTTTTT.

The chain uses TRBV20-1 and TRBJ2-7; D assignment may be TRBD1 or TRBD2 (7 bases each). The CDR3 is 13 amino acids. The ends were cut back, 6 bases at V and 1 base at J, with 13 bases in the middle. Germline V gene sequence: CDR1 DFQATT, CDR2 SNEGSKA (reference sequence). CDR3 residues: CSASGTESYEQYF. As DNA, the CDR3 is TGCAGTGCGAGCGGGACAGAATCCTACGAGCAGTACTTC.